This section outlines one T cell receptor (beta chain) sequence together with its context. Its antigen is currently not known. No clone much larger than this one lies a single base away; base qualities are absent. The source of the sample is a study of tumor-infiltrating lymphocytes in localized non-small cell lung cancer (dated by TCRdb to the early 2020s). Some background on the complete study: Several histologies were represented in the cohort, which also included both smokers and never-smokers as well as patients whose samples were collected after neoadjuvant chemotherapy. Resected tumor tissue and uninvolved lung tissue described as non-adjacent to the tumor were contributed by each patient, with both tissues obtained from the same patient. For 50 to 60 patients, immunoSEQ T-cell fraction was compared between paired tumor and uninvolved lung. Alongside flow cytometry, multiplex immunofluorescence, RNA-seq, exome sequencing and proteomics, TCR sequencing was applied to the same patients as one of several integrated assays. The overall ICON cohort comprised under 170 surgical patients with localized non-small cell lung cancer whose tumors were resected. Study-level results and caveats: Because different pieces of the same tissue were used for different assays, technical variation could not be separated from intratumor heterogeneity. The TCR-derived T-cell fraction showed no difference between the flow cytometry-defined immunotypes IM1 (good prognosis) and IM2 (poor prognosis). Higher T cell infiltration in tumors than in uninvolved lung tissue was supported by TCRbeta sequencing, consistent with immunofluorescence CD3 counts. Since assay coverage differed from patient to patient depending on how much tissue was available, TCR sequencing was done for only a subset of the cohort. No association of tumor T-cell fraction from TCR sequencing with recurrence-free survival was found (p = 0.61).

CDR1 and CDR2, per the germline V gene (reference sequence), are SGHNT and YYREEE. Its CDR3 holds 16 amino acids, cysteine through phenylalanine. Here the CDR3 DNA is all that survives: 48 bases in frame from base 1. V was cut back by 4 bases and J by 8 bases, leaving a gap of 22 bases between them. The T-cell fraction in tumor and uninvolved lung tissue was provided by TCR sequencing with the immunoSEQ assay. Concerning the study's data processing: To analyze survival, patients were divided into a high T-cell fraction group (upper tertile) and a low T-cell fraction group (lower two tertiles), and the two groups were compared using a log-rank test. A signed-rank test was used to test differences in T-cell fraction between paired tumor and uninvolved lung samples. TCRdb re-hosts the immuneACCESS table, in-frame sequences only. Its copies lack some clones; in the studies checked, an unresolved V gene accounts for under half of them, and the cause for the rest is not known. V, J and clone size are those of that table, while D and trimming were read from the DNA. The sample has around 17,000 clones on record, more than 60% of them singletons. Clones ranked in the top ten supply about 6% of the sample.

Patient enrollment in ICON started in early 2016, and the final patient was enrolled in 2018. From a subcohort of about 80 patients, fresh tumor and matched uninvolved tissue were collected for in-depth immune analyses, including TCR sequencing. TCR sequencing was performed on DNA isolated from bulk tissue, without cell sorting. The chain is encoded by TRBV5-4 joined to TRBJ2-1; the D region possibly corresponds to TRBD2 (7 bases align). Sample: lung tumor tissue. This TCR came from a human donor with non-small cell lung cancer. The CDR3 protein sequence reads: CASSPKGGGTWDEQFF. The nucleotides read TGTGCCAGCAGCCCGAAGGGGGGGGGAACTTGGGATGAGCAGTTCTTC.